These 15 T cell receptor beta chains were all obtained from the same sample, sequenced in a study of T cells in Graves' hyperthyroidism and ophthalmopathy. Amplification targeted TCR beta CDR3 regions from RNA transcripts. First-round RT-PCR of the TCR CDR3 relied on the HTBI primer set. A single record per CDR3 protein comes from TCRdb applying MiXCR to the multiplex PCR reads. The sample has 600,000 to 650,000 distinct CDR3 sequences, 20% seen once. Sequenced input: blood. The receptors were gathered from a man aged 30 to 39 with Graves' ophthalmopathy.

This clonotype was found many times. The chain employs TRBV28 and TRBJ2-1; 7 bases are a match to TRBD1. Germline CDR1 MDHEN, CDR2 SYDVKM. V shed 7 bases and J 1 base; nucleotides not matched to a gene: 7. CDR3 length: 15 amino acids. This CDR3 reads CASNSGQISYNEQFF. CDR3 nucleotides: TGTGCCAGCAATTCGGGACAGATTTCCTACAATGAGCAGTTCTTC.

The chain employs TRBV12-3 or TRBV12-4 and TRBJ2-7; 11 bases fit TRBD2. This CDR3 spans 15 amino acids. J lost 4 bases, V lost 4 bases, and 6 bases had no gene match. CDR3 in amino acids: CASSSVAGGGYEQYF. CDR3 bases: TGTGCCAGCAGTTCCGTAGCGGGAGGGGGTTACGAGCAGTACTTC.

The chain has TRBV11-2 and TRBJ2-3, with TRBD2 matching over 10 bases. The CDR3 length is 17 residues. V shed 5 bases, J shed 5 bases, and the junction held 13 bases outside the gene matches. Germline V lookup: CDR1 SGHAT, CDR2 FQNNGV. As DNA, the CDR3 is TGTGCCAGCAGCCGGAAACGAGCGGGAGGGCCGGGAGATACGCAGTATTTT. This encodes CASSRKRAGGPGDTQYF.

This chain links TRBV2 with TRBJ2-1, with 7 bases aligning to TRBD2. V was pared by 3 bases and J by 5 bases, with 13 bases of the junction left unmatched. The CDR3 runs 17 residues. From germline, CDR1 is SNHLY and CDR2 FYNNEI. CDR3 amino acids: CASSEGGAGDVNNEQFF. CDR3 in DNA: TGTGCCAGCAGTGAGGGTGGGGCGGGAGACGTTAACAATGAGCAGTTCTTC.

V and J are TRBV6-1 and TRBJ2-2; 11 bases are shared with TRBD2. V trimming: 6 bases; J trimming: 5 bases; junction bases outside the gene matches: 5. CDR1 is MNHNS, CDR2 SASEGT, per germline. This CDR3 has 15 amino acids. DNA of the CDR3: TGTGCCAGCAGGAAAGGGACTAGCGGAACCGGGGAGCTGTTTTTT. It codes for CASRKGTSGTGELFF.

CDR3 sequence: CASSYVSGTNEKLFF. The CDR3 bases are TGTGCCAGCAGTTATGTGTCAGGGACTAATGAAAAACTGTTTTTT. V and J are TRBV6-1 and TRBJ1-4; perhaps TRBD1 as D (5 bases). From germline, CDR1 is MNHNS and CDR2 SASEGT. This CDR3 contains 15 residues. V was pared by 5 bases and J by 2 bases, with 12 bases between.

This clonotype was detected a few times. The chain employs TRBV5-5 and TRBJ2-7; possible D gene TRBD1, 6 bases. This CDR3 comprises 16 residues. Looked up from germline, CDR1 is SGHKS and CDR2 is YYEKEE (reference sequence). V was cut by 5 bases and J by 4 bases, with 22 bases left in between. In DNA form, the CDR3 reads TGTGCCAGCAGTCTCGGGTTCCGGGACAACTTATACGAGCAGTACTTC. Translated, it gives CASSLGFRDNLYEQYF.

This chain links TRBV3-1 with TRBJ1-1; possible D gene TRBD1, 5 bases. The CDR3 sequence is 14 residues long. The germline V gene has CDR1 LGHDT and CDR2 YNNKEL (reference sequence). Trimming left V 8 bases short and J 7 bases short, with 20 bases between. In DNA form, the CDR3 reads TGTGCCAGCCGGGGAGGCAGCCTCGGGGGTGAAGCTTTCTTT. Translating it yields CASRGGSLGGEAFF.

Only a few counts were recorded for this clonotype. The J gene is TRBJ2-5, the V gene TRBV3-1; possible D gene TRBD2, 5 bases. The V gene's germline CDR1 is LGHDT and CDR2 YNNKEL (reference sequence). The CDR3 runs to 15 residues. Trimming removed 4 bases at V and 5 bases at J, with 17 bases between. This CDR3 reads CASSPTSYGVETQYF. CDR3 sequence (DNA): TGTGCCAGCAGCCCAACCAGTTACGGGGTGGAGACCCAGTACTTC.

The J gene is TRBJ2-1, the V gene TRBV4-1, with D hard to call. The germline V gene encodes CDR1 MGHRA and CDR2 YSYEKL. V was pared by 1 base and J by 5 bases, with 6 bases between. This CDR3 spans 13 amino acids. CDR3 sequence reads: CASSQVQDNEQFF. For the CDR3, the DNA is TGCGCCAGCAGCCAAGTTCAGGACAATGAGCAGTTCTTC.

This clonotype appeared a few times. The chain joins TRBV6-5 to TRBJ2-1; TRBD2 matches at 8 bases. The CDR3 extends over 15 amino acids. Germline V gene data show CDR1 as MNHEY and CDR2 as SVGAGI. V gave up 0 bases and J gave up 7 bases; unmatched junction bases: 5. CDR3 bases: TGTGCCAGCAGTTACTCAGCGGGAGTAGGGAATGAGCAGTTCTTC. Protein: CASSYSAGVGNEQFF.

This clonotype was detected a few times. The rearrangement uses TRBV12-3 or TRBV12-4 and TRBJ2-1; D could derive from TRBD1 or TRBD2 (5 bases each). This CDR3 has 13 residues. V gave up 3 bases and J gave up 6 bases, with 9 bases separating them. CDR3 region: CASSLGVANEQFF. CDR3 sequence (DNA): TGTGCCAGCAGTTTGGGGGTGGCCAATGAGCAGTTCTTC.

In regard to this clonotype: This may be a read error, as it is one base from a much larger clone. This chain uses TRBV3-1 with TRBJ1-2; D gene uncertain. The germline V and J ends were trimmed by 0 bases and 7 bases, with 12 bases remaining between them. This CDR3 has 14 residues. CDR1 LGHDT and CDR2 YNNKEL come from the germline V gene (reference sequence). As DNA, the CDR3 is TGTGCCAGCAGCCAAGAAGCGTCTCCAGGTGGCTACACCTTC. Its protein product is CASSQEASPGGYTF.

This clonotype was seen a handful of times. The chain employs TRBV6-1 and TRBJ2-5; tentatively, D is TRBD1 (6 bases). This CDR3 comprises 13 residues. CDR1 MNHNS and CDR2 SASEGT come from the germline V gene. Between the trimmed V and J ends, which lost 7 bases and 7 bases, there was a span of 16 bases. The CDR3 nucleotides are TGTGCCAGCACCAGGGGCAGTCTTACGACCCAGTACTTC. This translates into CASTRGSLTTQYF.

The V call is TRBV24-1, the J call TRBJ2-5; 16 bases are shared with TRBD2. Germline trimming cut 3 bases from V and 5 bases from J; bases unmatched to any gene: 11. The CDR3 has 19 amino acids. The V gene's germline CDR1 is KGHDR and CDR2 SFDVKD. CDR3 in amino acids: CATSDRGLAGGPLKETQYF. The CDR3 DNA reads TGTGCCACCAGTGATCGGGGACTAGCGGGAGGGCCATTAAAGGAGACCCAGTACTTC.